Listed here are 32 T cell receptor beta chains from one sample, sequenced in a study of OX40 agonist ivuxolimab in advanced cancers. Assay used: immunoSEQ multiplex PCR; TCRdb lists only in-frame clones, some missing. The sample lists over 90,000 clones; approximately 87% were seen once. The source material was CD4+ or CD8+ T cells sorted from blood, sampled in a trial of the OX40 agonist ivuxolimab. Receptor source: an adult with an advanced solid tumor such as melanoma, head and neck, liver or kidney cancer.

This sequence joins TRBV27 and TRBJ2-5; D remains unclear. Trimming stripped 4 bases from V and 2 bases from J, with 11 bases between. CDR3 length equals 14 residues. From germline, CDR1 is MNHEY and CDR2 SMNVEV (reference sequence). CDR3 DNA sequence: TGTGCCAGCAGTTCTGCCCCCGGACAAGAGACCCAGTACTTC. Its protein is CASSSAPGQETQYF.

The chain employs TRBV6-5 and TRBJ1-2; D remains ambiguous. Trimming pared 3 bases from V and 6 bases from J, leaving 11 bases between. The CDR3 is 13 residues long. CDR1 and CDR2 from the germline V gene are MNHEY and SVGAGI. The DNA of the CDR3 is TGTGCCAGCAGTTATTCGGGGTATAATGGCTACACCTTC. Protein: CASSYSGYNGYTF.

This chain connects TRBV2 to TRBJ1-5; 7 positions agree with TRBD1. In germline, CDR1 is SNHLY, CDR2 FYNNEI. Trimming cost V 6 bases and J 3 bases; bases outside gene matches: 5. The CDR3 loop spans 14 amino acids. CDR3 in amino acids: CASRGTDINQPQHF. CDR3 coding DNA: TGTGCCAGCAGGGGGACAGATATCAATCAGCCCCAGCATTTT.

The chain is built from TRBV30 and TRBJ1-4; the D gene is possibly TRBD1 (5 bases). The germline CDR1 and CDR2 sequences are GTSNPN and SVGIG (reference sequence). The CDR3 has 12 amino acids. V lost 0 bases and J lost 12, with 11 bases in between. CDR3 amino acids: CAWSVQVGELFF. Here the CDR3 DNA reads TGTGCCTGGAGTGTACAAGTAGGGGAACTGTTTTTT. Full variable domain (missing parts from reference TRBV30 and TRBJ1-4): SQTIHQWPATLVQPVGSPLSLECTVEGTSNPNLYWYRQAAGRGLQLLFYSVGIGQISSEVPQNLSASRPQDRQFILSSKKLLLSDSGFYLCAWSVQVGELFFGSGTQLSVL.

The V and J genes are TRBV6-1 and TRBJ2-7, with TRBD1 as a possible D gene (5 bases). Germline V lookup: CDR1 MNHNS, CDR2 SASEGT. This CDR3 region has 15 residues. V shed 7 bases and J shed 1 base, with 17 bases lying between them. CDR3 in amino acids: CASKKEFDRSYEQYF. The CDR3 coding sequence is TGTGCCAGCAAGAAGGAGTTTGACAGATCCTACGAGCAGTACTTC.

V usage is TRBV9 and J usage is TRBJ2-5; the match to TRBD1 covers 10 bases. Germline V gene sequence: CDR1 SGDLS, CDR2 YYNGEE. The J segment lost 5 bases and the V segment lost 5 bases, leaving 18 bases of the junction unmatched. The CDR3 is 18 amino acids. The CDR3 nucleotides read TGTGCCAGCAGTGTGACAGGGGGCCTAGCGGAGGGGAGCGAGACCCAGTACTTC. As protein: CASSVTGGLAEGSETQYF.

CDR3: CASSRREGEQYF. CDR3 sequence (DNA): TGTGCCAGCTCACGAAGGGAGGGTGAGCAGTACTTC. The chain is built from TRBV18 and TRBJ2-7; 7 bases fit TRBD2. Germline CDR1 KGHSH, CDR2 LQKENI. V gave up 4 bases and J gave up 7 bases; unmatched junction bases: 4. CDR3 length: 12 residues.

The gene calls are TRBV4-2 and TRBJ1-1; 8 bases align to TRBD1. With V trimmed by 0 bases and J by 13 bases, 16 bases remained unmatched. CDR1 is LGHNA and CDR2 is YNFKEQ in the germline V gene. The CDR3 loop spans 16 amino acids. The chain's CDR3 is CASSQDFAGGPSKSFF. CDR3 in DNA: TGTGCCAGCAGCCAAGATTTCGCAGGGGGCCCTTCTAAGAGTTTCTTT.

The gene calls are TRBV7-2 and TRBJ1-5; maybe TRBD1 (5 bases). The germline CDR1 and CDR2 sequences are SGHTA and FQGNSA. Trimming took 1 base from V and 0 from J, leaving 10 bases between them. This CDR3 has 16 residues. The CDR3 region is CASSLVAGVSNQPQHF. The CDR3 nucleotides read TGTGCCAGCAGCTTAGTTGCGGGGGTTAGCAATCAGCCCCAGCATTTT.

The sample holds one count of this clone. In DNA form, the CDR3 reads TGTGCCAGCAGGGGACAGAGAAATAGCAATCAGCCCCAGCATTTT. Residues: CASRGQRNSNQPQHF. V usage is TRBV6-6 and J usage is TRBJ1-5, with TRBD1 matching over 7 bases. V lost 6 bases to trimming and J lost 0 bases; unmatched junction nucleotides: 5. This CDR3 has 15 amino acids. From germline, CDR1 is MNHNY and CDR2 SVGAGI (reference sequence).

The CDR3 nucleotides read TGTGCCAGCAGTTATAGGGGGAGCACAGATACGCAGTATTTT. Translated, it gives CASSYRGSTDTQYF. The J gene is TRBJ2-3, the V gene TRBV6-5, with D possibly matching TRBD1 (6 bases). The CDR3 runs to 14 residues. CDR1 and CDR2 from the germline V gene are MNHEY and SVGAGI. The ends were cut back, 3 bases at V and 0 bases at J, with 7 bases in the middle.

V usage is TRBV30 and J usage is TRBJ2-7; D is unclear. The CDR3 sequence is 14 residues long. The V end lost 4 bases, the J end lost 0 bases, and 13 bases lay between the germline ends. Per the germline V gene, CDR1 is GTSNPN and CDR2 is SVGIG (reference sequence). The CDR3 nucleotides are TGTGCCTGGACCCTAAGACGGAGCTCCTACGAGCAGTACTTC. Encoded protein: CAWTLRRSSYEQYF.

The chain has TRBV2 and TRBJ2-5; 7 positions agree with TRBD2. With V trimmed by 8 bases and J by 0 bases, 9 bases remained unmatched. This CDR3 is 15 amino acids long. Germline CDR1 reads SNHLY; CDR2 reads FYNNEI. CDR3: CASGKGLSYQETQYF. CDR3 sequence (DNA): TGTGCCAGCGGGAAGGGACTATCGTACCAAGAGACCCAGTACTTC.

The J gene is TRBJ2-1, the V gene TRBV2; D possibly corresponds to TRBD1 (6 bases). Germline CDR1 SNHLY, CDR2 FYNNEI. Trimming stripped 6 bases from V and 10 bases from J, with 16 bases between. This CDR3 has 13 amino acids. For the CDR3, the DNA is TGTGCCAGCAGCGAATACAGGGTGGAGGAGCAGTTCTTC. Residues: CASSEYRVEEQFF.

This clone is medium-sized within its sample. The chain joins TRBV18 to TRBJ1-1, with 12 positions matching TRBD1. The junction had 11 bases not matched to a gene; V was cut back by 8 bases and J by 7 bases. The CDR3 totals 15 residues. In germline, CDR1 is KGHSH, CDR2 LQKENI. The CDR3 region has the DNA TGTGCCAGCCGGGGACAGGGGGCTTCTACGGGTGAAGCTTTCTTT. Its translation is CASRGQGASTGEAFF.

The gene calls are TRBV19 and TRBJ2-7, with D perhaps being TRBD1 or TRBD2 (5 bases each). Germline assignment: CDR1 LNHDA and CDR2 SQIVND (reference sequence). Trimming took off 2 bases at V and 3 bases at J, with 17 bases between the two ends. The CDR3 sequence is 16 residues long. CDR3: CASSISDGTSIYEQYF. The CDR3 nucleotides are TGTGCCAGTAGTATATCGGACGGGACGTCAATCTACGAGCAGTACTTC.

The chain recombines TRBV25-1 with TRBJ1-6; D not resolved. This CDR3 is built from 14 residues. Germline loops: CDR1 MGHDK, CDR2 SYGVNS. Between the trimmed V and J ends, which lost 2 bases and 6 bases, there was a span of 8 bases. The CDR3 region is CASSERTSNSPLHF. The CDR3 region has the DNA TGTGCCAGCAGTGAACGGACGAGTAATTCACCCCTCCACTTT. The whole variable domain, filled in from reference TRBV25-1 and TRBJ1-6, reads EADIYQTPRYLVIGTGKKITLECSQTMGHDKMYWYQQDPGMELHLIHYSYGVNSTEKGDLSSESTVSRIRTEHFPLTLESARPSHTSQYLCASSERTSNSPLHFGNGTRLTVT.

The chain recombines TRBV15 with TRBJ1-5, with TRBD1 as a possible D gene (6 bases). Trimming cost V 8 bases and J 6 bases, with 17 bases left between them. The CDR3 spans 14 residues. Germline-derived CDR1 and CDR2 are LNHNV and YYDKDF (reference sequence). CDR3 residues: CATARGGQAQPQHF. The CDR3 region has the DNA TGTGCCACCGCCCGGGGGGGCCAGGCTCAGCCCCAGCATTTT. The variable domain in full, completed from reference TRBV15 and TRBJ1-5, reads DAMVIQNPRYQVTQFGKPVTLSCSQTLNHNVMYWYQQKSSQAPKLLFHYYDKDFNNEADTPDNFQSRRPNTSFCFLDIRSPGLGDTAMYLCATARGGQAQPQHFGDGTRLSIL.

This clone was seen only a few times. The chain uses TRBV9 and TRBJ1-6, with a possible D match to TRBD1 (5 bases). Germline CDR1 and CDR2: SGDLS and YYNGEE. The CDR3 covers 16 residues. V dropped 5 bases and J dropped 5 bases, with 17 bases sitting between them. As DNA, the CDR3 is TGTGCCAGCAGTTCGGGGGATGGCAGGGATAATTCACCCCTCCACTTT. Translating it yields CASSSGDGRDNSPLHF. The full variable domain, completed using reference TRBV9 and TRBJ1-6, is DSGVTQTPKHLITATGQRVTLRCSPRSGDLSVYWYQQSLDQGLQFLIQYYNGEERAKGNILERFSAQQFPDLHSELNLSSLELGDSALYFCASSSGDGRDNSPLHFGNGTRLTVT.

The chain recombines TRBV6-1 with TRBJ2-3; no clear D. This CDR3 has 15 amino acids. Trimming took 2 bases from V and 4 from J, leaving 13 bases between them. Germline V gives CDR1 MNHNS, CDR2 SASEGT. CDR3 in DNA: TGTGCCAGCAGTGAATCGGAAGCCCGTCCAGATACGCAGTATTTT. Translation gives CASSESEARPDTQYF.

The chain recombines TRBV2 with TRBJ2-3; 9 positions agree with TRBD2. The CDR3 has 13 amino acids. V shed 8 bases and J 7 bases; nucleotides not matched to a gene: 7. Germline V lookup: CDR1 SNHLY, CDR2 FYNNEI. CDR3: CASGREGLHTQYF. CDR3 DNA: TGTGCCAGCGGGCGGGAGGGCCTCCATACGCAGTATTTT.

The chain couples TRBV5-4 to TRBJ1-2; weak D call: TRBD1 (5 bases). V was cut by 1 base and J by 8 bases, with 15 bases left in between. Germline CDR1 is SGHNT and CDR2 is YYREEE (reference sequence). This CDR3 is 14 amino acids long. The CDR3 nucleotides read TGTGCCAGCAGCTTGAGACAGCACCGAGGGGGCTACACCTTC. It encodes CASSLRQHRGGYTF.

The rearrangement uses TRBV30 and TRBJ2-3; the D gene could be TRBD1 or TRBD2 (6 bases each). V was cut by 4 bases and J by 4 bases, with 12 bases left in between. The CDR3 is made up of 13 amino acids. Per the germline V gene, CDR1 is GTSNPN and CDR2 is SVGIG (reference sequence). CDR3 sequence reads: CAWKQGGADTQYF. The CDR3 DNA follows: TGTGCCTGGAAACAGGGAGGAGCAGATACGCAGTATTTT.

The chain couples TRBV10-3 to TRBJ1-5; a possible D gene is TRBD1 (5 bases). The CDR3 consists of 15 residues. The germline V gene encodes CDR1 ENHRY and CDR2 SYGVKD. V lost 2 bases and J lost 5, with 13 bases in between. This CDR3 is CAISEGGRDHQPQHF. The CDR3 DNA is TGTGCCATCAGTGAGGGGGGAAGGGATCATCAGCCCCAGCATTTT.

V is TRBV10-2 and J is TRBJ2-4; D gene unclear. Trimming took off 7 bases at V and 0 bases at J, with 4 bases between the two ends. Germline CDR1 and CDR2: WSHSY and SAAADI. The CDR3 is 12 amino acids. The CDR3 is CASIGAKNIQYF. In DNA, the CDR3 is TGCGCCAGCATCGGAGCCAAAAACATTCAGTACTTC.

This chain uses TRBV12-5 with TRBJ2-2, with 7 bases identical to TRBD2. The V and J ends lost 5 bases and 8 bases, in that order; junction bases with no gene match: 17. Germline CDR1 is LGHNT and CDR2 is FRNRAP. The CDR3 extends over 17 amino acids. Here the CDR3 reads CASGPPRGGGGSGELFF. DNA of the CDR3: TGTGCTAGTGGTCCCCCGAGGGGTGGCGGGGGATCGGGGGAGCTGTTTTTT.

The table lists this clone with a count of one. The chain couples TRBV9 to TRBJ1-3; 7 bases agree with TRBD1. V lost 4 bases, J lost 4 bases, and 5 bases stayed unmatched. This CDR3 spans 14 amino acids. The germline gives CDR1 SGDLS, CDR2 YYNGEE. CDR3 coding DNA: TGTGCCAGCAGCCAAACAGGGGCAGGAAACACCATATATTTT. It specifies CASSQTGAGNTIYF.

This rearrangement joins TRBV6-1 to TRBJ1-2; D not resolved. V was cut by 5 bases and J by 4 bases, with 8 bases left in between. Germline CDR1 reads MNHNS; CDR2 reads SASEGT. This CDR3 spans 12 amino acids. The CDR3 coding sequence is TGTGCCAGCAGTATAGGCTTCTATGGCTACACCTTC. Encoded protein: CASSIGFYGYTF.

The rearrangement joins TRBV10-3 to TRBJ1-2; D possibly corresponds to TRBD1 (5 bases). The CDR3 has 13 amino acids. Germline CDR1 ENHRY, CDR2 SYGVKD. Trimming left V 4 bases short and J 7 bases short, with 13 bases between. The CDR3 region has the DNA TGTGCCATCAGTGTTTCAGGGTTTGGTGGCTACACCTTC. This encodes CAISVSGFGGYTF.

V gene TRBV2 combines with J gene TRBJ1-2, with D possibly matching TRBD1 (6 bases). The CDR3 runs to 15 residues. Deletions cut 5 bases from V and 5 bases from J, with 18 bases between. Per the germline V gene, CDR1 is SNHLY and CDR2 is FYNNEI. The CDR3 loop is CASSQTGSPVYGYTF. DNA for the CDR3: TGTGCCAGCAGTCAAACAGGGTCCCCGGTGTATGGCTACACCTTC. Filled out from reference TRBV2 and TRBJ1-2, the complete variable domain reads EPEVTQTPSHQVTQMGQEVILRCVPISNHLYFYWYRQILGQKVEFLVSFYNNEISEKSEIFDDQFSVERPDGSNFTLKIRSTKLEDSAMYFCASSQTGSPVYGYTFGSGTRLTVV.

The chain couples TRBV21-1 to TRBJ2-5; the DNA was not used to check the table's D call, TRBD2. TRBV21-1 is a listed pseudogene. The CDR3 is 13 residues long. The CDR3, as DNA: TGTGCCAGCAGCAAAGAGGCGAGGGAGACCCAGTACTTC. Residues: CASSKEARETQYF.

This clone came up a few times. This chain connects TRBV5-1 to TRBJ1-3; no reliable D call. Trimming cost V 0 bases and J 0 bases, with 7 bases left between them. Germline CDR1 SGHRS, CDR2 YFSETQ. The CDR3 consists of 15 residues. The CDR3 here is CASSLERLSGNTIYF. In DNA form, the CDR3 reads TGCGCCAGCAGCTTGGAGAGGCTCTCTGGAAACACCATATATTTT.